This T cell receptor (beta chain) was documented in a study of kidney transplant recipient with SARS-CoV-2 infection. The V and J ends lost 4 bases and 4 bases respectively, with 10 bases between them. The CDR3 has 13 residues. The germline V gene has CDR1 LNHDA and CDR2 SQIVND (reference sequence). Each CDR3 protein is one row after TCRdb ran MiXCR on the reads. The repertoire holds approximately 250,000 distinct CDR3 sequences, with under 35% as singletons. The sample holds many counts of this clonotype. The receptor comes from a male patient in his 30s who had COVID-19 and was a kidney transplant recipient. A share of the T cells may be of graft donor origin. The gene calls are TRBV19 and TRBJ1-2, with D tentatively TRBD1 (5 bases). The sequenced sample was a blood sample, obtained at baseline and around day 110 from a kidney transplant recipient. The CDR3 coding sequence is TGTGCCAGTAGTAAGGCAGGGTCCTATGGCTACACCTTC. This gives the protein CASSKAGSYGYTF.